This T cell receptor beta chain was documented in a study of blood T cell repertoires in COVID-19. Some clones are missing from TCRdb's copy, which holds only in-frame ones; the method was immunoSEQ multiplex PCR. The data show 70,000 or so clones, roughly 79% seen once. This clone is a singleton in its sample. The origin of this receptor is a human donor in a cohort sampled during active COVID-19. The sequencing input was peripheral blood.

The CDR3 sequence: CASSETSGSNQPQHF. CDR3 coding DNA: TGCGCCAGCAGTGAAACCAGCGGCAGCAATCAGCCCCAGCATTTT. The chain joins TRBV10-2 to TRBJ1-5; D is unresolved. The V end lost 3 bases, the J end lost 1 base, and 10 bases lay between the germline ends. Germline V gene lookup returns CDR1 WSHSY and CDR2 SAAADI. The CDR3 is 15 residues long.